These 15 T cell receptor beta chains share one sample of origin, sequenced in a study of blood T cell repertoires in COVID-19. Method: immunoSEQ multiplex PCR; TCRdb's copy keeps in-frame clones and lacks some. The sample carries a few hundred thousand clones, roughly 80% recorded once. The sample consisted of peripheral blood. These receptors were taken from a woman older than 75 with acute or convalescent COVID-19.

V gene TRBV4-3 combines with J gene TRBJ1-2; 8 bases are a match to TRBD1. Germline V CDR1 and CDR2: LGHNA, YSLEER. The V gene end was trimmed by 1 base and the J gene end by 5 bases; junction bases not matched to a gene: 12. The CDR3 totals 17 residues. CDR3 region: CASSQARTGPGEYGYTF. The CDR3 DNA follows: TGCGCCAGCAGCCAAGCCCGGACAGGGCCTGGGGAATATGGCTACACCTTC.

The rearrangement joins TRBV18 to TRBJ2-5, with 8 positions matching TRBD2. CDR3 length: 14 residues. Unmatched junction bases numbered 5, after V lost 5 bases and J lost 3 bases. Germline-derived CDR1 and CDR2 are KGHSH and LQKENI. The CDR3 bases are TGTGCCAGCTCATTAGGGACTAGTAAAGAGACCCAGTACTTC. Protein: CASSLGTSKETQYF.

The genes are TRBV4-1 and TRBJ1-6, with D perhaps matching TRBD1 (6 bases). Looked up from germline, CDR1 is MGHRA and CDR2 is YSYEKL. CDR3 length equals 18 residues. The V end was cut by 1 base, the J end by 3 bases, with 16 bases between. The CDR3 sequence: CASSQALKGGGYNSPLHF. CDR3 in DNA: TGCGCCAGCAGCCAAGCCCTAAAGGGAGGGGGCTATAATTCACCCCTCCACTTT.

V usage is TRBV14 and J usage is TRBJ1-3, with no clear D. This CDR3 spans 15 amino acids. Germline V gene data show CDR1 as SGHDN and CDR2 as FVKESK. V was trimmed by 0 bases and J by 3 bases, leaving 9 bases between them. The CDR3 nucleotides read TGTGCCAGCAGCCAAGATCCCCGGTTTGGAAACACCATATATTTT. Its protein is CASSQDPRFGNTIYF.

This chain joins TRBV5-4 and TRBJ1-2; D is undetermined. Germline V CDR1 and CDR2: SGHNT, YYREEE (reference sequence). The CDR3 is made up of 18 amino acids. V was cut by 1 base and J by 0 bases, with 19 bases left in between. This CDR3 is CASSLFRGADTANYGYTF. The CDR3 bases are TGTGCCAGCAGCTTGTTTCGGGGAGCTGACACCGCTAACTATGGCTACACCTTC.

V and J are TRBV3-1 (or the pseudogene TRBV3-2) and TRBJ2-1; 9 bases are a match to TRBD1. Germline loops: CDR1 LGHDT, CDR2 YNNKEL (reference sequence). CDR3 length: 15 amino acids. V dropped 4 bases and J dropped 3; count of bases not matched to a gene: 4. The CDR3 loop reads CASSPAGQGYNEQFF. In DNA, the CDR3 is TGTGCCAGCAGCCCCGCGGGACAGGGCTACAATGAGCAGTTCTTC.

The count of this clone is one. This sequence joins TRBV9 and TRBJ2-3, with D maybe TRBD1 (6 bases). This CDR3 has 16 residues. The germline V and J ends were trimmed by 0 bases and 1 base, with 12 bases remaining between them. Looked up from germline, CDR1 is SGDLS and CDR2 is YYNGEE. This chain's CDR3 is CASSVAWGTRTDTQYF. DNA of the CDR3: TGTGCCAGCAGCGTAGCTTGGGGGACACGCACAGATACGCAGTATTTT.

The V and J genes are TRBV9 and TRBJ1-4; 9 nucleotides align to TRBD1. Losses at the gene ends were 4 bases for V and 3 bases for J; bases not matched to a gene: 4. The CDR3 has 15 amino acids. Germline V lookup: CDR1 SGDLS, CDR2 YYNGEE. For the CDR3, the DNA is TGTGCCAGCAGCCCCCGACAGGGGGCTAATGAAAAACTGTTTTTT. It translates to CASSPRQGANEKLFF.

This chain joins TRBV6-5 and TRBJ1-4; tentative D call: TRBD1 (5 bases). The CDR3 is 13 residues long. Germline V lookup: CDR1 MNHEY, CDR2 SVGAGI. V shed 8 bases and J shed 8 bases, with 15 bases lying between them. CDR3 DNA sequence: TGTGCCAGCTACGGGGGAGGCCGGGAAAAACTGTTTTTT. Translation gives CASYGGGREKLFF.

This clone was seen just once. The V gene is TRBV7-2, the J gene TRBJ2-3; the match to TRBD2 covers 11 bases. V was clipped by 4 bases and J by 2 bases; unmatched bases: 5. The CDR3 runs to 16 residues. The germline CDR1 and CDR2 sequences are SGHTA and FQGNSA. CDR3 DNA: TGTGCCAGCAGCTCCCGACTAGCGGGGTACACAGATACGCAGTATTTT. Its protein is CASSSRLAGYTDTQYF.

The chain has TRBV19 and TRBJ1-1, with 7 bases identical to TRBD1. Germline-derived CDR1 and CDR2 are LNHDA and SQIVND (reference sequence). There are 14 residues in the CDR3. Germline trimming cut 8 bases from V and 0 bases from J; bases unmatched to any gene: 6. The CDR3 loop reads CASFSGQLNTEAFF. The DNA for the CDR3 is TGTGCCAGTTTCTCGGGACAGTTGAACACTGAAGCTTTCTTT.

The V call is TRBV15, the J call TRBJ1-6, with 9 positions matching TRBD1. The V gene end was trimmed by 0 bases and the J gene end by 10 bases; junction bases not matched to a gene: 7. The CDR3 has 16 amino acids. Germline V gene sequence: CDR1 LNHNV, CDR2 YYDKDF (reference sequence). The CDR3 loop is CATSREGDRVVSPLHF. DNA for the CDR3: TGTGCCACCAGCAGAGAGGGGGACAGGGTAGTGTCACCCCTCCACTTT.

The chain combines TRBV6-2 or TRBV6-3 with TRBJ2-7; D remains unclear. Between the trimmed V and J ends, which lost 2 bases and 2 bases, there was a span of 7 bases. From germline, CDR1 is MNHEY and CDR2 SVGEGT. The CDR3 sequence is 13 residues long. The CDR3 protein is CASSYDSPYEQYF. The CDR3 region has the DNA TGTGCCAGCAGTTACGACTCTCCCTACGAGCAGTACTTC.

Here the CDR3 DNA reads TGTGCCAGCAGCTCTCGCCGGAGGGGCACAGATACGCAGTATTTT. The encoded protein is CASSSRRRGTDTQYF. V is TRBV7-2 and J is TRBJ2-3, with a tentative D call TRBD2 (6 bases). CDR1 and CDR2 from the germline V gene are SGHTA and FQGNSA. V lost 4 bases and J lost 1, with 12 bases in between. CDR3 size: 15 residues.

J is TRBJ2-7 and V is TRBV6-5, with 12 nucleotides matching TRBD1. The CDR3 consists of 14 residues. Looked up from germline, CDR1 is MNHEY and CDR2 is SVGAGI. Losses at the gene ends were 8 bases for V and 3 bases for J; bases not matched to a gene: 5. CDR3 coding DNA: TGTGCCAGCCTCGGGACAGGGGGCTACTACGAGCAGTACTTC. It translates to CASLGTGGYYEQYF.